Here is one T cell receptor beta chain with its context. This specimen belongs to a study of blood T cell repertoires in COVID-19. Study-wide background: Sites in the United States, Italy and Spain provided acute and convalescent COVID-19 samples. Nucleic acid was either cDNA or gDNA, and it came from T cells, B-cell-depleted T cells, or PBMCs.

Germline values: CDR1 SGHDT, CDR2 YYEEEE. The CDR3 contains 15 residues. V lost 4 bases and J 6 bases, leaving 18 bases between the germline ends. As processed by the authors: Amplification from reference gene primers served as the basis for estimated nucleated cell counts. Data came from immunoSEQ multiplex PCR; TCRdb stores just in-frame clones and leaves some out. V, J and clone size were drawn from that table, and D and trimming were deduced from the DNA. The sample lists almost 250,000 clones, roughly 86% occurring once. This rearrangement joins TRBV5-6 to TRBJ2-3; D may be TRBD2 (5 bases). The TCR originated in a woman in her sixties who had recovered from COVID-19. What was sequenced was peripheral blood. CDR3 region: CASSKTYVRVDTQYF. Written as DNA, the CDR3 is TGTGCCAGCAGCAAAACCTACGTGCGGGTGGATACGCAGTATTTT.